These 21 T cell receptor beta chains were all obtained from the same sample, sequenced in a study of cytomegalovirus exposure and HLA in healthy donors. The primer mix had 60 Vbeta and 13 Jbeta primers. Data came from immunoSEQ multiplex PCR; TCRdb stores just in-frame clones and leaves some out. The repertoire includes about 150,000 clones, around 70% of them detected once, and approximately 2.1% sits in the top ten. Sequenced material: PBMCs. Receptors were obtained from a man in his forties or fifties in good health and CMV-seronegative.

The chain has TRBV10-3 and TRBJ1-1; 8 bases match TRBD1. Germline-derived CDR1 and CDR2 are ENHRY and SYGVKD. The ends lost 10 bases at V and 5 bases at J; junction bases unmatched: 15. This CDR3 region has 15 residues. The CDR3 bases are TGTGCCACTCGACCCCAGGGGGCGCCTAGTACTGAAGCTTTCTTT. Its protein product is CATRPQGAPSTEAFF.

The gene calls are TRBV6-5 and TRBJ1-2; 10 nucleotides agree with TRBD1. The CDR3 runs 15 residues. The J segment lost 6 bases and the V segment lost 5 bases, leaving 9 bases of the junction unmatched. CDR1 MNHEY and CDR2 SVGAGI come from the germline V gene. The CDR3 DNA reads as TGTGCCAGCAGTCGCCGGGACAGGGGCTCGGATGGCTACACCTTC. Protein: CASSRRDRGSDGYTF.

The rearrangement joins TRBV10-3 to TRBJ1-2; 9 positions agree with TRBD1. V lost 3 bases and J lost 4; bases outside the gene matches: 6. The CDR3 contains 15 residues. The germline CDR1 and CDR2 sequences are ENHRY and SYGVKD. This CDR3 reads CAISETGGGGYGYTF. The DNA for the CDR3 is TGTGCCATCAGTGAAACAGGGGGCGGCGGCTATGGCTACACCTTC.

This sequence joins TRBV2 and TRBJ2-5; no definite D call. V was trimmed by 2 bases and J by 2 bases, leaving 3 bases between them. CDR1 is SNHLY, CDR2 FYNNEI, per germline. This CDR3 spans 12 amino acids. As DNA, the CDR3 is TGTGCCAGCAGTGAAACACAAGAGACCCAGTACTTC. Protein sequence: CASSETQETQYF.

CDR3: CASSLPGTEAFF. The CDR3 bases are TGTGCCAGCAGCTTACCGGGGACTGAAGCTTTCTTT. The chain joins TRBV7-9 to TRBJ1-1; D call uncertain. The CDR3 is 12 amino acids. The ends were cut back, 2 bases at V and 5 bases at J, with 6 bases in the middle. The germline CDR1 and CDR2 sequences are SEHNR and FQNEAQ (reference sequence). Full variable domain (rest looked up from reference TRBV7-9 and TRBJ1-1): DTGVSQNPRHKITKRGQNVTFRCDPISEHNRLYWYRQTLGQGPEFLTYFQNEAQLEKSRLLSDRFSAERPKGSFSTLEIQRTEQGDSAMYLCASSLPGTEAFFGQGTRLTVV.

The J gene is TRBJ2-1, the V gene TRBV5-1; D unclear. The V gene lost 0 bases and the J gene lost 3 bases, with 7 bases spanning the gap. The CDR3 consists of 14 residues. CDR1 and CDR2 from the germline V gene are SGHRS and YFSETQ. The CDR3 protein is CASSLAVDYNEQFF. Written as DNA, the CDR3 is TGCGCCAGCAGCTTGGCCGTAGACTACAATGAGCAGTTCTTC.

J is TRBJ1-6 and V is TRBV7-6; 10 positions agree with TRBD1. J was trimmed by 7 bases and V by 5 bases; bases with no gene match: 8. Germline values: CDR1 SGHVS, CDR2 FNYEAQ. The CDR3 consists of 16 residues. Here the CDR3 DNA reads TGTGCCAGCAGCCCCGGGACAGGGGTATGGAATTCACCCCTCCACTTT. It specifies CASSPGTGVWNSPLHF. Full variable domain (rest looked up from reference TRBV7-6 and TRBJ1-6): GAGVSQSPRYKVTKRGQDVALRCDPISGHVSLYWYRQALGQGPEFLTYFNYEAQQDKSGLPNDRFSAERPEGSISTLTIQRTEQRDSAMYRCASSPGTGVWNSPLHFGNGTRLTVT.

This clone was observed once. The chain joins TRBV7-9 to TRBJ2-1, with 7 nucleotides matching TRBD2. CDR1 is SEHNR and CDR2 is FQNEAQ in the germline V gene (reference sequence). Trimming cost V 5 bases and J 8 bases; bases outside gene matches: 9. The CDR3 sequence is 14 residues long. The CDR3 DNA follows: TGTGCCAGCAGCCGTGGGGGGGTGGGCGATGAGCAGTTCTTC. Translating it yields CASSRGGVGDEQFF.

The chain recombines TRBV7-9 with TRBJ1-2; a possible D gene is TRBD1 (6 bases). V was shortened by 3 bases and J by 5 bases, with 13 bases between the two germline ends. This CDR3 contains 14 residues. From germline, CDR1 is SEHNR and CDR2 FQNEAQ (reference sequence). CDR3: CASSFPGGWYGYTF. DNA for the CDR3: TGTGCCAGCAGCTTCCCGGGGGGCTGGTATGGCTACACCTTC.

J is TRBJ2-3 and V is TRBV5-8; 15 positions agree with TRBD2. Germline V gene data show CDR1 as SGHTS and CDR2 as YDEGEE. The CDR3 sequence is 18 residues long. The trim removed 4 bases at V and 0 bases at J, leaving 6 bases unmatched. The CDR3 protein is CASSLGLAGGPSTDTQYF. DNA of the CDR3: TGTGCCAGCAGCCTCGGACTAGCGGGAGGGCCTAGCACAGATACGCAGTATTTT.

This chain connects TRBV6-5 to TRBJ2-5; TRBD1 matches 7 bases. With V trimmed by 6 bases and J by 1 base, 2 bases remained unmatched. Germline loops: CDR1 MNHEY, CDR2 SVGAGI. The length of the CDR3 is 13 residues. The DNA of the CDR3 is TGTGCCAGCAGAGGACAGGTCCAAGAGACCCAGTACTTC. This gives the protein CASRGQVQETQYF.

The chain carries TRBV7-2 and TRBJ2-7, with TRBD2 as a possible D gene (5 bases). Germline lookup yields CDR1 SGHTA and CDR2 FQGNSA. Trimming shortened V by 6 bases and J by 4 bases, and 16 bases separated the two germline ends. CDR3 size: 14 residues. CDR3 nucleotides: TGTGCCAGCAGTCCGCCCGGGGTGCGATACGAGCAGTACTTC. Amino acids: CASSPPGVRYEQYF.

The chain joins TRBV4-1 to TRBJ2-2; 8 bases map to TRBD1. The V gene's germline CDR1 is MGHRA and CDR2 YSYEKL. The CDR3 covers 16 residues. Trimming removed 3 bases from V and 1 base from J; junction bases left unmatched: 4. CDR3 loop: CASSQTGTGNTGELFF. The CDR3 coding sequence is TGCGCCAGCAGCCAGACCGGGACAGGGAACACCGGGGAGCTGTTTTTT.

DNA for the CDR3: TGTGCCAGCAGCTTAGCGGGAGTAGGGGAGACCCAGTACTTC. Amino acid sequence: CASSLAGVGETQYF. V is TRBV6-1 and J is TRBJ2-5; 9 positions agree with TRBD2. Germline trimming cut 6 bases from V and 5 bases from J; bases unmatched to any gene: 7. The CDR3 runs 14 residues. The germline gives CDR1 MNHNS, CDR2 SASEGT.

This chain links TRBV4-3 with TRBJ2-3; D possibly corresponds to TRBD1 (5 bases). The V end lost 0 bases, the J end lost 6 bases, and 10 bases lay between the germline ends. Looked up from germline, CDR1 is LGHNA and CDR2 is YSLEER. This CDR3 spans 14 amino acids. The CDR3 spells CASSQDPRADTQYF. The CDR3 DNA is TGCGCCAGCAGCCAAGACCCCAGGGCTGATACGCAGTATTTT.

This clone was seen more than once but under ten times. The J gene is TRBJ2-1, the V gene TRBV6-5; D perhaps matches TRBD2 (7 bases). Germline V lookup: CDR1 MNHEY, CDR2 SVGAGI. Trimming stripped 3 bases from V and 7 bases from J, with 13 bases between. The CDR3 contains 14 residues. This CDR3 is CASSYGGGGNEQFF. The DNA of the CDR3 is TGTGCCAGCAGTTATGGGGGCGGGGGAAATGAGCAGTTCTTC.

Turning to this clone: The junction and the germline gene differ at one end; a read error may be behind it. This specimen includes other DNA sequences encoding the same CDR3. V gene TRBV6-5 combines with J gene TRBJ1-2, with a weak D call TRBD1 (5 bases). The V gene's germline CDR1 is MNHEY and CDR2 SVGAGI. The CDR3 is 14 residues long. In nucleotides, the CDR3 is TGTGCTAGCAGTTACCAACGCCAGGGTCATGGCTACACCTTC. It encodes CASSYQRQGHGYTF.

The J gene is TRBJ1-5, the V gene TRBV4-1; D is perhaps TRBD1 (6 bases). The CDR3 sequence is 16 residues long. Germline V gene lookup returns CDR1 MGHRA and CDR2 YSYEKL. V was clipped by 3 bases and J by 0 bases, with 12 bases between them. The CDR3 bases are TGCGCCAGCAGCCACGGGACAACCTATAGCAATCAGCCCCAGCATTTT. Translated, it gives CASSHGTTYSNQPQHF.

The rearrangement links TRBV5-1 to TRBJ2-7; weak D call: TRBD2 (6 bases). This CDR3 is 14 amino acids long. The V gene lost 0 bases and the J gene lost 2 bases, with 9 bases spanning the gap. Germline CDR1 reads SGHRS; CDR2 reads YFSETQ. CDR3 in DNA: TGCGCCAGCAGCTTGGCCTCGGGGGCCTACGAGCAGTACTTC. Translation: CASSLASGAYEQYF.

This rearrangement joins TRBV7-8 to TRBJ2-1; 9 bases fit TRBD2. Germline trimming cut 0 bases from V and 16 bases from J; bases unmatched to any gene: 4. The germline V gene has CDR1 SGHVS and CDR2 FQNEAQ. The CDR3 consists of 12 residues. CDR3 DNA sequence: TGTGCCAGCAGCTTAGCCAGCGGGAGGCGTTTCTTC. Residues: CASSLASGRRFF.

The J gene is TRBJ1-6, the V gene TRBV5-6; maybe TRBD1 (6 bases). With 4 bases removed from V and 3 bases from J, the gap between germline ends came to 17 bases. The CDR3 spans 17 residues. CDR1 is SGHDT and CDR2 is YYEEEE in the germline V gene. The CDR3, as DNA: TGTGCCAGCAGCCTGATACAGGGCCGGGGCTATAATTCACCCCTCCACTTT. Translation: CASSLIQGRGYNSPLHF.